The 9 T cell receptor beta chains listed next were all sequenced from one sample in a study of T cell responses to AZD1222 COVID-19 vaccine. The method was immunoSEQ multiplex PCR; TCRdb's version includes in-frame clones alone and lacks a portion of them. The repertoire includes around 100,000 clones, around 90% of them detected once, and 1.8% sits in the top ten. The source material was peripheral blood, sampled on day 0 of AZD1222 vaccination. The source of these receptors is an adult in good health.

Turning to this clone: Other DNA sequences from this sample encode an identical CDR3 as well. The CDR3 loop is CASSLSAMNTEAFF. The CDR3 DNA follows: TGTGCCAGCAGCTTAAGCGCGATGAACACTGAAGCTTTCTTT. The chain joins TRBV7-3 to TRBJ1-1; D gene uncertain. V lost 1 base and J lost 0, with 6 bases in between. This CDR3 is built from 14 residues. Germline CDR1 and CDR2: SGHTA and FQGTGA.

The chain is built from TRBV13 and TRBJ1-1, with TRBD1 matching 10 bases. J gave up 3 bases and V 5 bases, and 9 bases lay outside the gene matches. The length of the CDR3 is 16 residues. Germline CDR1 reads PRHDT; CDR2 reads FYEKMQ (reference sequence). The CDR3 region is CASSTRDRGPYTEAFF. For the CDR3, the DNA is TGTGCCAGCAGCACCCGGGACAGGGGCCCTTACACTGAAGCTTTCTTT.

The rearrangement links TRBV19 to TRBJ2-1; D gene uncertain. Germline CDR1 and CDR2: LNHDA and SQIVND (reference sequence). The CDR3 contains 14 residues. V lost 5 bases, J lost 6 bases, and 14 bases lay in between. The CDR3 protein is CASSSPERTNEQFF. Written as DNA, the CDR3 is TGTGCCAGTAGTTCCCCGGAACGCACCAATGAGCAGTTCTTC. The full variable domain, completed using reference TRBV19 and TRBJ2-1, is DGGITQSPKYLFRKEGQNVTLSCEQNLNHDAMYWYRQDPGQGLRLIYYSQIVNDFQKGDIAEGYSVSREKKESFPLTVTSAQKNPTAFYLCASSSPERTNEQFFGPGTRLTVL.

The gene calls are TRBV28 and TRBJ2-1; 9 bases align to TRBD2. Germline CDR1 reads MDHEN; CDR2 reads SYDVKM. Unmatched junction bases numbered 9, after V lost 8 bases and J lost 1 base. This CDR3 is 16 amino acids long. The CDR3 is CASRPLSGSSYNEQFF. For the CDR3, the DNA is TGTGCCAGCCGGCCCCTTAGCGGGAGTTCCTACAATGAGCAGTTCTTC.

The rearrangement uses TRBV28 and TRBJ1-1; 9 bases are a match to TRBD1. The CDR3 is made up of 14 amino acids. Unmatched junction bases numbered 8, after V lost 4 bases and J lost 8 bases. Germline CDR1 MDHEN, CDR2 SYDVKM. The CDR3 coding sequence is TGTGCCAGCAGTTCCCCGGGACAGGGCTCGGAAGCTTTCTTT. Translation gives CASSSPGQGSEAFF.

The chain couples TRBV28 to TRBJ1-1; tentatively, D is TRBD1 (5 bases). In germline, CDR1 is MDHEN, CDR2 SYDVKM. The CDR3 runs 13 residues. Trimming stripped 8 bases from V and 5 bases from J, with 15 bases between. The CDR3 bases are TGTGCCAGCCTCTTACAGGCGGGGACTGAAGCTTTCTTT. It codes for CASLLQAGTEAFF.

V usage is TRBV5-1 and J usage is TRBJ2-3, with 7 bases identical to TRBD1. The V and J ends lost 3 bases and 0 bases, in that order; junction bases with no gene match: 7. CDR1 and CDR2 (germline): SGHRS, YFSETQ. The length of the CDR3 is 16 residues. The CDR3 region has the DNA TGCGCCAGCAGCTCTCGGACAGGACGGAGCACAGATACGCAGTATTTT. This translates into CASSSRTGRSTDTQYF. The whole variable domain, remainder taken from reference TRBV5-1 and TRBJ2-3, is KAGVTQTPRYLIKTRGQQVTLSCSPISGHRSVSWYQQTPGQGLQFLFEYFSETQRNKGNFPGRFSGRQFSNSRSEMNVSTLELGDSALYLCASSSRTGRSTDTQYFGPGTRLTVL.

The chain employs TRBV4-1 and TRBJ1-1; no clear D. Trimming cost V 1 base and J 0 bases, with 9 bases left between them. Germline CDR1 MGHRA, CDR2 YSYEKL. CDR3 length: 15 residues. As DNA, the CDR3 is TGCGCCAGCAGCCAAGGAACGGAGTTGAACACTGAAGCTTTCTTT. Translating it yields CASSQGTELNTEAFF.

This clone was observed a handful of times. The chain combines TRBV7-9 with TRBJ2-1; no clear D gene. CDR1 and CDR2 (germline): SEHNR, FQNEAQ (reference sequence). V was shortened by 2 bases and J by 7 bases, with 15 bases between the two germline ends. The CDR3 extends over 15 amino acids. The CDR3 DNA reads as TGTGCCAGCAGCTTAAGGAATACGGGTTTAAATGAGCAGTTCTTC. This codes for CASSLRNTGLNEQFF.